Sequencing of this T cell receptor (beta chain) was carried out in a study of blood T cell repertoires in COVID-19. About the research overall: The origin of the acute and convalescent COVID-19 samples was the United States, Italy and Spain.

In the study's own analysis: Amplifying reference gene primers gave estimates of nucleated cell counts. Here immunoSEQ multiplex PCR was the method, and the copy in TCRdb shows in-frame clones only, minus some. That table supplies the V and J calls and clone size; D and trimming were determined from the DNA. The sample lists about 100,000 clones, almost 90% seen once, with 5% in the top ten. Trimming took off 5 bases at V and 9 bases at J, with 23 bases between the two ends. This CDR3 comprises 17 residues. The germline gives CDR1 SGHTA, CDR2 FQGNSA. The sequence derives from a human donor in a cohort sampled during active COVID-19. This chain connects TRBV7-2 to TRBJ1-6; no clear D gene. Sequencing was carried out using peripheral blood. CDR3 residues: CASSLPRQLFEGSPLHF. Written as DNA, the CDR3 is TGTGCCAGCAGCCTCCCAAGACAACTTTTTGAGGGTTCACCCCTCCACTTT.